The rows below give T cell receptor beta chains drawn from one sample of a study of OX40 agonist ivuxolimab in advanced cancers. Sequencing used immunoSEQ multiplex PCR; TCRdb keeps in-frame clones, though not all of them. There are about 86,000 clones in the sample; 91% occur only once, and more than 8.5% lies in the top ten. Source: CD4+ or CD8+ T cells sorted from blood, taken in a trial of the OX40 agonist ivuxolimab. The receptors shown here come from an adult with an advanced solid tumor such as melanoma, head and neck, liver or kidney cancer. CDR3s leave out the opening cysteine and the closing phenylalanine or tryptophan. For some rows the clone size is stated as once, few or many, or as a class when expanded; others skip it.

V gene: TRBV7-8; clone size: NA; CDR3 length: 14; CDR3 protein: ASSQNLEYRMGGYT
V gene: TRBV10-3; clone size: NA; CDR3 length: 12; CDR3 protein: AISVNLAGYEQY
V gene: TRBV9; clone size: NA; CDR3 length: 12; CDR3 protein: ASSVQGANTEAF
V gene: TRBV5-1; clone size: NA; CDR3 length: 12; CDR3 protein: ASTRTPPGGEQY
V gene: TRBV11-2; clone size: NA; CDR3 length: 14; CDR3 protein: ASSLQGTRYYNEQF
V gene: TRBV5-5; clone size: NA; CDR3 length: 13; CDR3 protein: ASSALVGGGETQY
V gene: TRBV2; clone size: NA; CDR3 length: 11; CDR3 protein: ASKWQAAGEQY
V gene: TRBV6-1; clone size: once; CDR3 length: 16; CDR3 protein: ASSEAAEEYSSNQPQH
V gene: TRBV11-3; clone size: NA; CDR3 length: 14; CDR3 protein: ASSFPRTGVTGELF
V gene: TRBV7-8; clone size: NA; CDR3 length: 12; CDR3 protein: ASSSDWSSYEQY
V gene: TRBV13; clone size: NA; CDR3 length: 11; CDR3 protein: ASSLDTLQGYT
V gene: TRBV4-2; clone size: few; CDR3 length: 10; CDR3 protein: ASSYTPTEAF
V gene: TRBV6-4; clone size: NA; CDR3 length: 14; CDR3 protein: ASSALSGTSGDTQY
V gene: TRBV7-9; clone size: NA; CDR3 length: 14; CDR3 protein: ASSLSRDKPLWEQF
V gene: TRBV19; clone size: NA; CDR3 length: 13; CDR3 protein: ASSKGLVDTGELF
V gene: TRBV10-3; clone size: NA; CDR3 length: 10; CDR3 protein: AISDGGDTQY